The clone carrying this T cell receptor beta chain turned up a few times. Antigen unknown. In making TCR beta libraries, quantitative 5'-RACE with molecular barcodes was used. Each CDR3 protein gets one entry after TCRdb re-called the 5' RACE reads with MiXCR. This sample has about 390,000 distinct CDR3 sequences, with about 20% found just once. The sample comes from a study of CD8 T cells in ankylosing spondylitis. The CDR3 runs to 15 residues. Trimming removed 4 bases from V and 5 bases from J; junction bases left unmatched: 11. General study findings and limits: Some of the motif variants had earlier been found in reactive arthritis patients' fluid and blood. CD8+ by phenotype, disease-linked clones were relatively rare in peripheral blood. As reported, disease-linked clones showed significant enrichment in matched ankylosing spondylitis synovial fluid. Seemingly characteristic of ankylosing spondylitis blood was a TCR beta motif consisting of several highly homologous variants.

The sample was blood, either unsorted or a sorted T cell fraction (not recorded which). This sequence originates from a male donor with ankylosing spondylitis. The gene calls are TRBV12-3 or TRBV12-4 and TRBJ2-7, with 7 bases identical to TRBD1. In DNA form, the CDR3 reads TGTGCCAGCAGTTCCGACCTGGGACAGCCTAACGAGCAGTACTTC. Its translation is CASSSDLGQPNEQYF.